These 26 T cell receptor beta chains came from one sample sequenced in a study of T cells after yellow fever vaccination. Via MiXCR, TCRdb re-called the 5' RACE reads, giving one row per CDR3 protein. Counted here are under 600,000 distinct CDR3 sequences, 21% occurring once; the ten biggest clones make up roughly 16%. Sequencing was performed on PBMCs, taken roughly 20 days after the first yellow fever vaccination. Receptor source: a man between 18 and 35 years old who received the YFV17D yellow fever vaccine.

This clonotype was recorded a few times. The V and J genes are TRBV5-4 and TRBJ1-2; 7 bases align to TRBD1. Trimming removed 1 base from V and 7 bases from J; junction bases left unmatched: 7. The CDR3 sequence is 14 residues long. CDR1 and CDR2 from the germline V gene are SGHNT and YYREEE (reference sequence). The DNA of the CDR3 is TGTGCCAGCAGCTTGAATACAGGGGAGGCTGGCTACACCTTC. Amino acid sequence: CASSLNTGEAGYTF.

In its sample, this clonotype was seen a few times. The chain has TRBV7-8 and TRBJ2-1; TRBD1 is a possible D gene (8 bases). This CDR3 region has 15 residues. Germline V gives CDR1 SGHVS, CDR2 FQNEAQ. The ends were cut back, 6 bases at V and 4 bases at J, with 16 bases in the middle. The CDR3 coding sequence is TGTGCCAGCAGACAGGGGGGGGTAATTTACAATGAGCAGTTCTTC. Protein sequence: CASRQGGVIYNEQFF.

The CDR3 here is CASSGLAGGLGEQFF. The CDR3 DNA reads TGTGCCAGCAGTGGACTAGCGGGGGGGCTGGGTGAGCAGTTCTTC. The chain is built from TRBV25-1 and TRBJ2-1, with 14 bases lining up with TRBD2. Germline V gene lookup returns CDR1 MGHDK and CDR2 SYGVNS. The CDR3 length is 15 residues. The junction had 5 bases not matched to a gene; V was cut back by 4 bases and J by 9 bases.

The chain links TRBV18 to TRBJ1-1; a weak D match, TRBD1 (5 bases). CDR3 size: 17 residues. V was cut by 3 bases and J by 11 bases, with 28 bases left in between. Per the germline V gene, CDR1 is KGHSH and CDR2 is LQKENI. The CDR3 DNA reads as TGTGCCAGCTCACCCGGGGGGGTCCGATATTTAAACTGGTCGGCTTTCTTT. This encodes CASSPGGVRYLNWSAFF. The variable domain in full, completed from reference TRBV18 and TRBJ1-1, reads NAGVMQNPRHLVRRRGQEARLRCSPMKGHSHVYWYRQLPEEGLKFMVYLQKENIIDESGMPKERFSAEFPKEGPSILRIQQVVRGDSAAYFCASSPGGVRYLNWSAFFGQGTRLTVV.

The V and J genes are TRBV7-2 and TRBJ2-5, with no clear D. CDR1 is SGHTA and CDR2 is FQGNSA in the germline V gene. Trimming shortened V by 5 bases and J by 5 bases, and 15 bases separated the two germline ends. The CDR3 consists of 14 residues. The CDR3 sequence: CASSPQTGWETQYF. The CDR3 DNA is TGTGCCAGCAGCCCCCAAACGGGCTGGGAGACCCAGTACTTC.

The chain has TRBV3-1 and TRBJ2-1; possibly TRBD2 for D (6 bases). Germline V gives CDR1 LGHDT, CDR2 YNNKEL (reference sequence). The CDR3 extends over 18 amino acids. Trimming removed 4 bases from V and 4 bases from J, with 23 bases in between. This CDR3 reads CASSRNAPNGGGYNEQFF. The CDR3 DNA sequence: TGTGCCAGCAGCCGAAACGCCCCTAACGGGGGTGGGTACAATGAGCAGTTCTTC.

This clonotype showed up just a few times. This chain joins TRBV25-1 and TRBJ2-2, with TRBD2 matching 9 bases. There are 16 residues in the CDR3. Trimming took 7 bases from V and 3 from J; bases not matched to a gene: 9. Germline V CDR1 and CDR2: MGHDK, SYGVNS. CDR3 nucleotide sequence: TGTGCCAGCACACATTCTAGCGGGGTGCACACCGGGGAGCTGTTTTTT. It encodes CASTHSSGVHTGELFF.

This clonotype has only a few counts. This chain uses TRBV5-1 with TRBJ2-7, with 7 bases matching TRBD1. The CDR3 length is 15 residues. Germline V CDR1 and CDR2: SGHRS, YFSETQ. V was pared by 7 bases and J by 0 bases, with 10 bases of the junction left unmatched. The CDR3 here is CASRIEQGLSYEQYV. CDR3 nucleotide sequence: TGCGCCAGCCGTATTGAACAGGGGCTCTCCTACGAGCAGTACGTC.

The V call is TRBV12-3 or TRBV12-4, the J call TRBJ2-7; no firm D call. This CDR3 is built from 12 residues. Trimming removed 3 bases from V and 5 bases from J, with 8 bases in between. CDR3 in amino acids: CASSLVYNEQYF. The DNA of the CDR3 is TGTGCCAGCAGTTTGGTTTATAACGAGCAGTACTTC.

This clonotype occurred a few times. The chain has TRBV5-1 and TRBJ1-3, with D possibly matching TRBD1 (5 bases). The CDR3 runs 16 residues. Germline CDR1 is SGHRS and CDR2 is YFSETQ. Trimming removed 3 bases at V and 0 bases at J, with 13 bases between. This chain's CDR3 is CASSSGTGSSGNTIYF. The CDR3 bases are TGCGCCAGCAGCTCCGGGACGGGGAGCTCTGGAAACACCATATATTTT.

The V call is TRBV20-1, the J call TRBJ1-6, with D possibly being TRBD1 (5 bases). Germline assignment: CDR1 DFQATT and CDR2 SNEGSKA (reference sequence). The CDR3 loop spans 16 amino acids. This CDR3 is CSAQPTTGGSNSPLHF. The CDR3 nucleotides read TGCAGCGCGCAACCGACTACGGGGGGTTCTAATTCACCCCTCCACTTT.

This clonotype was observed many times. This chain joins TRBV27 and TRBJ1-2; D is uncertain. Germline CDR1 and CDR2: MNHEY and SMNVEV (reference sequence). The CDR3 totals 13 residues. V lost 1 base, J lost 3 bases, and 6 bases lay in between. The CDR3 DNA sequence: TGTGCCAGCAGTTTATATCCAGACTATGGCTACACCTTC. It encodes CASSLYPDYGYTF.

V and J are TRBV4-3 and TRBJ2-2; D unresolved. Germline CDR1 and CDR2: LGHNA and YSLEER. The V and J ends lost 3 bases and 6 bases respectively, with 8 bases between them. CDR3 size: 13 residues. The CDR3 reads CASSHPGSGELFF. CDR3 DNA sequence: TGCGCCAGCAGCCACCCGGGCTCCGGGGAGCTGTTTTTT.

V usage is TRBV27 and J usage is TRBJ1-1; D is possibly TRBD1 (5 bases). V lost 6 bases and J 5 bases, leaving 16 bases between the germline ends. The CDR3 is made up of 14 amino acids. The V gene's germline CDR1 is MNHEY and CDR2 SMNVEV (reference sequence). This CDR3 is CASSRGAASTEAFF. CDR3 coding DNA: TGTGCCAGCAGCCGTGGGGCAGCCAGTACTGAAGCTTTCTTT.

V and J are TRBV19 and TRBJ2-3; D not resolved. Per the germline V gene, CDR1 is LNHDA and CDR2 is SQIVND (reference sequence). V lost 4 bases and J lost 2, with 10 bases in between. This CDR3 has 14 amino acids. The CDR3 DNA reads TGTGCCAGTAGTACCCAAGGGCCCACAGATACGCAGTATTTT. Protein product: CASSTQGPTDTQYF. Full variable domain (remainder filled in from reference TRBV19 and TRBJ2-3): DGGITQSPKYLFRKEGQNVTLSCEQNLNHDAMYWYRQDPGQGLRLIYYSQIVNDFQKGDIAEGYSVSREKKESFPLTVTSAQKNPTAFYLCASSTQGPTDTQYFGPGTRLTVL.

The DNA of the CDR3 is TGTGCCAGTAGTAGCCGCCGTCGGCAGGGAATATATGGCTACACCTTC. Protein product: CASSSRRRQGIYGYTF. V gene TRBV19 combines with J gene TRBJ1-2; D is perhaps TRBD1 (5 bases). The CDR3 runs 16 residues. V was clipped by 4 bases and J by 5 bases, with 20 bases between them. The germline gives CDR1 LNHDA, CDR2 SQIVND (reference sequence).

This clonotype has at least ten counts. The gene calls are TRBV24-1 and TRBJ2-7; D call uncertain. V was clipped by 0 bases and J by 2 bases, with 10 bases between them. The CDR3 is 15 amino acids. The V gene's germline CDR1 is KGHDR and CDR2 SFDVKD. The CDR3 DNA reads as TGTGCCACCAGTGATTTGCAAGTTCAGCCCTACGAGCAGTACGTC. Translation gives CATSDLQVQPYEQYV.

This clonotype came up a few times. The gene calls are TRBV5-1 and TRBJ2-1; 7 bases agree with TRBD1. V was pared by 3 bases and J by 2 bases, with 5 bases of the junction left unmatched. CDR1 SGHRS and CDR2 YFSETQ come from the germline V gene. This CDR3 spans 15 amino acids. CDR3 protein: CASSSRQGTYNEQFF. CDR3 coding DNA: TGCGCCAGCAGCTCGAGACAGGGAACCTACAATGAGCAGTTCTTC. Full variable domain (remainder filled in from reference TRBV5-1 and TRBJ2-1): KAGVTQTPRYLIKTRGQQVTLSCSPISGHRSVSWYQQTPGQGLQFLFEYFSETQRNKGNFPGRFSGRQFSNSRSEMNVSTLELGDSALYLCASSSRQGTYNEQFFGPGTRLTVL.

This clonotype was observed a handful of times. The genes are TRBV18 and TRBJ2-1; no definite D call. The V end was cut by 5 bases, the J end by 5 bases, with 7 bases between. CDR3 length: 12 residues. The germline V gene has CDR1 KGHSH and CDR2 LQKENI. The CDR3 sequence: CASSTPDNEQFF. The CDR3 region has the DNA TGTGCCAGCTCAACTCCGGACAATGAGCAGTTCTTC.

The chain links TRBV7-2 to TRBJ1-6, with 7 bases fitting TRBD1. This CDR3 has 15 residues. Losses at the gene ends were 4 bases for V and 5 bases for J; bases not matched to a gene: 5. CDR1 is SGHTA, CDR2 FQGNSA, per germline. CDR3 nucleotide sequence: TGTGCCAGCAGCTCCCAACAGGGGAATAATTCACCCCTCCACTTT. Protein: CASSSQQGNNSPLHF.

Comment on this clonotype: An end of the junction differs from the germline gene, which may be a read error. The chain recombines TRBV4-3 with TRBJ2-1, with TRBD2 matching over 13 bases. This CDR3 has 15 amino acids. CDR1 and CDR2 (germline): LGHNA, YSLEER. The CDR3 protein is CAGSQLAGGPNEQFF. CDR3 coding DNA: TGCGCCGGCAGCCAACTAGCGGGGGGGCCAAATGAGCAGTTCTTC.

The rearrangement uses TRBV7-2 and TRBJ2-1, with 7 nucleotides matching TRBD2. Looked up from germline, CDR1 is SGHTA and CDR2 is FQGNSA. J gave up 4 bases and V 4 bases, and 1 base lay outside the gene matches. CDR3 length: 13 residues. The DNA of the CDR3 is TGTGCCAGCAGCTGGCGGGGGTACAATGAGCAGTTCTTC. Translation gives CASSWRGYNEQFF.

The chain couples TRBV20-1 to TRBJ2-6; 7 nucleotides align to TRBD2. Germline V gene sequence: CDR1 DFQATT, CDR2 SNEGSKA (reference sequence). Germline trimming cut 3 bases from V and 2 bases from J; bases unmatched to any gene: 1. The CDR3 consists of 14 residues. The CDR3 loop is CSASRGAGANVLTF. CDR3 bases: TGCAGTGCTAGTCGGGGGGCTGGGGCCAACGTCCTGACTTTC.

With regard to this clonotype: A much larger clone lies one base from this, so it may be a read error. This rearrangement joins TRBV5-1 to TRBJ2-1; the D is unclear. The CDR3 is made up of 15 amino acids. Germline V gene sequence: CDR1 SGHRS, CDR2 YFSETQ. CDR3 amino acids: CASSLGGFSYNEEFF. CDR3 coding DNA: TGCGCCAGCAGCTTGGGGGGTTTCTCCTACAATGAGGAGTTCTTC.

In its sample, this clonotype was seen a few times. The rearrangement links TRBV6-1 to TRBJ2-7, with 9 bases aligning to TRBD1. The CDR3 length is 14 residues. The J segment lost 1 base and the V segment lost 6 bases, leaving 4 bases of the junction unmatched. The germline V gene encodes CDR1 MNHNS and CDR2 SASEGT. This CDR3 reads CASRGTGKSYEQYV. CDR3 coding DNA: TGTGCCAGCAGGGGGACAGGGAAGTCCTACGAGCAGTACGTC.

The chain has TRBV11-2 and TRBJ2-7, with a weak D call TRBD2 (6 bases). CDR3 length: 17 amino acids. V was trimmed by 5 bases and J by 0 bases, leaving 20 bases between them. Germline V gene sequence: CDR1 SGHAT, CDR2 FQNNGV. The CDR3 DNA follows: TGTGCCAGCAGCCCCACCCGGGGGACTCGTCTCTCCTACGAGCAGTACTTC. Protein: CASSPTRGTRLSYEQYF.